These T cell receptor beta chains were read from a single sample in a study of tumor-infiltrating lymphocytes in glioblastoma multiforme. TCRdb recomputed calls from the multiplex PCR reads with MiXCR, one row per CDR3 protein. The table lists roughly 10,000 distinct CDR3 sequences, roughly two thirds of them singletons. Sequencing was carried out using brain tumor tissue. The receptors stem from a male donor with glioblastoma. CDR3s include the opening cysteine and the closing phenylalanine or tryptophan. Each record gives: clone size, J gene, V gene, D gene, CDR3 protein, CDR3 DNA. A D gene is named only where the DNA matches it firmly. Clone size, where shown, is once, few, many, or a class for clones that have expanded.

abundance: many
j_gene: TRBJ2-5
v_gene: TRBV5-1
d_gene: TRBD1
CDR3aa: CASSIGTEETQYF
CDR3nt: TGCGCCAGCAGCATCGGGACAGAAGAGACCCAGTACTTC

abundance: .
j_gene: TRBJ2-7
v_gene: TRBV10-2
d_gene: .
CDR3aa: CASNVTNPYEQYF
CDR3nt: TGCGCCAGCAATGTGACTAATCCCTACGAGCAGTACTTC

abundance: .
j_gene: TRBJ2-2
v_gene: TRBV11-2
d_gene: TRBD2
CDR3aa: CASTPSFCQGLAVNTGGLFF
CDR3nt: TGTGCCAGCACTCCCTCATTCTGCCAAGGGCTAGCGGTAAACACCGGGGGGCTGTTTTTT

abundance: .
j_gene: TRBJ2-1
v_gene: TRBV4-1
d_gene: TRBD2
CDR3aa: CASSQTSGDYNEQFF
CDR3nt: TGCGCCAGCAGCCAAACTAGCGGAGATTACAATGAGCAGTTCTTC

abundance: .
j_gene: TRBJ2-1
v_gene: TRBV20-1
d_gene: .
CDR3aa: CSAGDEAGPYEQFF
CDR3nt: TGCAGTGCTGGAGATGAGGCAGGGCCATATGAGCAGTTCTTC

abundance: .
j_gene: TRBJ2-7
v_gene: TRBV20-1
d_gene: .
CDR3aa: CSAREGTSVGYEQCF
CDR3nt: TGCAGTGCTAGAGAGGGGACTTCGGTGGGTTACGAGCAGTGCTTC

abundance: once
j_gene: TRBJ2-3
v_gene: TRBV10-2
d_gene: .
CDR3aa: CASSGLVNTDAQYF
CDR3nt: TGCGCCAGCAGTGGTCTAGTTAACACTGATGCGCAGTATTTT

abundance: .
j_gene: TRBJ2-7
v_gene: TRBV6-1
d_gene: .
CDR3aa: CASLQPMYEQYF
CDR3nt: TGTGCCAGCCTTCAGCCAATGTACGAGCAGTACTTC

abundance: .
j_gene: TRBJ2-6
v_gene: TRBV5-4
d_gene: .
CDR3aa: CASSPTVGSGANVLTF
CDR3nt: TGTGCCAGCAGCCCGACGGTAGGCTCTGGGGCCAACGTCCTGACTTTC

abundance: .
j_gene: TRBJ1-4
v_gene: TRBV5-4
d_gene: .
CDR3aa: CASCFGGRREKLFF
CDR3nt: TGTGCCAGCTGCTTTGGGGGGCGGAGGGAAAAACTGTTTTTT

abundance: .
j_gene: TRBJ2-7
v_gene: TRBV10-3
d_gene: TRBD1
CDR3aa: CATSESGQDQYF
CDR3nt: TGTGCCACCAGTGAGTCGGGACAGGACCAGTATTTC

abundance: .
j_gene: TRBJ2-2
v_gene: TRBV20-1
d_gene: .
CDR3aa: CSARDWGANTGELFF
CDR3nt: TGCAGTGCTAGAGATTGGGGTGCGAACACCGGGGAGCTGTTTTTT

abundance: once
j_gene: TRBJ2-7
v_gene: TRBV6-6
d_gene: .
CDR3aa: CARSYSGGRSPYEQYF
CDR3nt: TGTGCCAGAAGTTACTCTGGAGGGAGGTCCCCCTACGAGCAATACTTC

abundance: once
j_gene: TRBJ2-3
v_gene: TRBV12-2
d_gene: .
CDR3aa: CASRSNQTLATETQYF
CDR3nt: TGTGCAAGTCGCTCCAACCAAACACTAGCTACAGAAACGCAGTATTTT

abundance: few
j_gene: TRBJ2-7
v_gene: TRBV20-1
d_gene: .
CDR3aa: CSATPGSISYEQYF
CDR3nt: TGCAGTGCTACCCCGGGATCTATCTCCTACGAGCAGTACTTC

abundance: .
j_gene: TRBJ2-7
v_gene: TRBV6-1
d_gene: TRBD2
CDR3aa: CASSDHLGGMTYEQCF
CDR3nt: TGTGCCAGCAGTGACCACCTCGGGGGGATGACCTACGAGCAATGCTTC

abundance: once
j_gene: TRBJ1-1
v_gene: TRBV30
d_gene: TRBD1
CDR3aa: CAWSAGQGAEAFF
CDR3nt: TGTGCCTGGAGTGCCGGACAGGGTGCTGAAGCTTTCTTT

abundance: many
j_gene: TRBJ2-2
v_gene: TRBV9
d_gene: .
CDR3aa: CASSTGTHRNTGELFF
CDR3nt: TGTGCCAGCAGCACCGGGACACACAGAAACACCGGGGAGCTGTTTTTT

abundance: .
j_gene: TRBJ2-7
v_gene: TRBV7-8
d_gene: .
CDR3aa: CASSNMVHEQYF
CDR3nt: TGTGCCAGTAGCAACATGGTCCACGAGCAGTACTTC

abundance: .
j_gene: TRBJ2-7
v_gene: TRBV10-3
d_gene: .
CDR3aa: CAINPGPNYEQYF
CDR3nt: TGTGCCATCAACCCGGGACCGAACTACGAGCAGTACTTC

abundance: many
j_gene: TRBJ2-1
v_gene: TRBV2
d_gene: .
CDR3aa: CASSERRRDAEQFF
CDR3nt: TGTGCCAGCAGTGAAAGGCGGAGGGATGCTGAGCAGTTCTTC

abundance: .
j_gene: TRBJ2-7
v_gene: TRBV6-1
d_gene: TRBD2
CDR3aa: CVSSRTSGGDYEQYF
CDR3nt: TGTGTCAGCAGCCGAACTAGCGGGGGGGACTACGAGCAGTACTTC

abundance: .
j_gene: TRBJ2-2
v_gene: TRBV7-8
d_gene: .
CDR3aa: CASSLLIARGNTGELFF
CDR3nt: TGTGCCAGCAGCTTATTGATAGCGAGGGGCAACACCGGGGAGCTGTTTTTT

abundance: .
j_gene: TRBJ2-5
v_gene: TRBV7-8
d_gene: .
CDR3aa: CASSRRTDQETQYF
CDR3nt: TGTGCCAGCAGCCGAAGGACGGATCAAGAGACCCAGTACTTC

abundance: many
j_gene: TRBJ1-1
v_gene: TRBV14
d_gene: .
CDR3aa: CASNQLGGADTEASF
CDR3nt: TGTGCCAGCAACCAACTCGGGGGGGCTGACACTGAAGCTTCCTTT

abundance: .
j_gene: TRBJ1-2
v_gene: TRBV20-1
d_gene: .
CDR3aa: CSATRDNVNYGYTF
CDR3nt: TGCAGTGCTACGAGGGACAATGTTAACTATGGCTACACCTTC

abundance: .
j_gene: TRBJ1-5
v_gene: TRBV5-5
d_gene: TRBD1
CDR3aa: CASSDPGQGFTDTQHF
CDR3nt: TGTGCCAGCAGCGACCCGGGACAGGGGTTCACAGATACGCAGCATTTT

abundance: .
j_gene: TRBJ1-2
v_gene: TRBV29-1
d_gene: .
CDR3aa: CSVEGGTGGKDAF
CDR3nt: TGCAGCGTTGAAGGGGGGACTGGGGGCAAGGACGCCTTC

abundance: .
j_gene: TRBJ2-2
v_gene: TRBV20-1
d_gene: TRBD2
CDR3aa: CSARTSGRSNTGELFF
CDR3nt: TGCAGTGCTAGAACTAGCGGGAGGTCGAACACCGGGGAGCTGTTTTTT

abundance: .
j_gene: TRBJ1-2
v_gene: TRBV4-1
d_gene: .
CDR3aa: CASSQDRYRSNYCYTF
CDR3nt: TGCGCCAGCAGCCAAGATAGGTACAGATCTAACTATTGTTACACCTTC

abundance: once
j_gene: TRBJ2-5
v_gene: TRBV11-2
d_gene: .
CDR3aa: CASSLGGTLQQETQYF
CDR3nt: TGTGCCAGCAGCTTAGGCGGGACACTTCAGCAAGAGACCCAGTACTTC

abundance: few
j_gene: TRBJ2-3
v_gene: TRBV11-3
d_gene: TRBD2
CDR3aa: CAGSREETDTQYF
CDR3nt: TGTGCCGGCAGCCGGGAGGAGACAGATACGCAGTATTTT

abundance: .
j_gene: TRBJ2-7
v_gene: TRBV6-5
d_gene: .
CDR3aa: CTSNPTRGLSYEQYF
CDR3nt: TGTACCAGCAATCCCACGAGGGGCCTCTCCTACGAGCAGTACTTC

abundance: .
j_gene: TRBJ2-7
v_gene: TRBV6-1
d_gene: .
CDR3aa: CASRVQGDPYEQYF
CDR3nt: TGTGCCAGCAGAGTACAGGGTGATCCTTACGAGCAGTACTTC

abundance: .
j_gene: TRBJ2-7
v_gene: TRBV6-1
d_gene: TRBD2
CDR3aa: CANSAGLAGVGEQYF
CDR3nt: TGTGCCAACAGTGCCGGTCTAGCGGGAGTAGGTGAGCAGTACTTC

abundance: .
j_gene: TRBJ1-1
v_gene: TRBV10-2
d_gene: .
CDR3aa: CASSEPDRWHDTEAFF
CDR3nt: TGCGCCAGCAGTGAGCCTGACAGGTGGCACGACACTGAAGCTTTCTTT

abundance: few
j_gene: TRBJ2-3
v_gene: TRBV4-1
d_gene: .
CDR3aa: CTGSQEPGSDTQYF
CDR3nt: TGCACCGGCAGCCAAGAACCGGGGTCAGATACGCAGTATTTT

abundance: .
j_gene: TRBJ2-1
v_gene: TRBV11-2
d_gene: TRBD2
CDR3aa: CASSLGLAGESEQFF
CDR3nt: TGTGCCAGCAGCTTGGGACTAGCGGGAGAAAGTGAGCAGTTCTTC

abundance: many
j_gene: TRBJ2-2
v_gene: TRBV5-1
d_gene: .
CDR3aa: CASSRGDTGELFF
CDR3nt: TGCGCCAGCAGCCGAGGGGACACCGGGGAGCTGTTTTTT

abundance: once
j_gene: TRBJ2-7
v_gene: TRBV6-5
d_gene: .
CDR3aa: CASTETPTSNKQYF
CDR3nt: TGTGCCAGCACCGAAACCCCTACTAGCAACAAGCAATACTTC

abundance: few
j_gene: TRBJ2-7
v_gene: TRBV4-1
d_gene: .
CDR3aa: CASSQDPLSYEQYF
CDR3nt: TGCGCCAGCAGCCAAGATCCCCTCTCCTACGAGCAGTACTTC

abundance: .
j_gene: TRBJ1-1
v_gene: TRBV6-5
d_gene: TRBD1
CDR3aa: CASTTTGGRMNTEAFF
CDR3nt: TGTGCCAGCACTACGACAGGGGGGAGAATGAACACTGAAGCGTTCTTT

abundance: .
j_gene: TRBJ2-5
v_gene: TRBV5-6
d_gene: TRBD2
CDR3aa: CTSSLVVAGYRETQYF
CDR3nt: TGTACCAGCAGCTTGGTGGTAGCGGGGTACCGAGAGACCCAGTACTTC

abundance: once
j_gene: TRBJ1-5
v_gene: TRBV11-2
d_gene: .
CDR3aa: CASSLSDANQPQHF
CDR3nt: TGTGCCAGCAGCTTGAGCGACGCCAATCAGCCCCAGCATTTT

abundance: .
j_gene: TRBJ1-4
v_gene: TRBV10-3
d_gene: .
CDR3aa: CAISESFGGGIDEKLLF
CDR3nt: .

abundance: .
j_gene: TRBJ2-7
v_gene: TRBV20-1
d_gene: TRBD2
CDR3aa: CGASGHSTSYEPYF
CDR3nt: TGCGGTGCTAGCGGACACTCAACCTCCTACGAGCCGTACTTC

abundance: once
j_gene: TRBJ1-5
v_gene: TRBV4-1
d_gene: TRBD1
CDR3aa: CASCQDPGQGDQPQHF
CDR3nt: TGCGCCAGCTGCCAAGACCCGGGACAGGGGGATCAGCCCCAGCATTTT

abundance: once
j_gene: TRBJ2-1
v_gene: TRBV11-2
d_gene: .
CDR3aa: CASSYRPHNEQFF
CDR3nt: TGTGCCAGCAGCTATAGACCTCACAATGAGCAGTTCTTC

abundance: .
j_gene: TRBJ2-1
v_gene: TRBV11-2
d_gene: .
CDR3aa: CASSLEPGWDEQFF
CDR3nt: TGTGCCAGCAGCTTAGAACCAGGGTGGGATGAGCAGTTCTTC

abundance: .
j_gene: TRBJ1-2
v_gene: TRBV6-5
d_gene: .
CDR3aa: CASSYSINYGYTF
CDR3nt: TGTGCCAGCAGTTACTCGATTAACTATGGCTACACCTTC

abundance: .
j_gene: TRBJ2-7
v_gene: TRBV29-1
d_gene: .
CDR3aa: CSVIGAGGGYEQYF
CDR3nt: TGCAGCGTCATTGGGGCCGGGGGAGGCTACGAGCAGTACTTC

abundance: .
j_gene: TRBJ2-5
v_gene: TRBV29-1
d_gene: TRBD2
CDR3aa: CRVEHSGRLKTQYF
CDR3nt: TGCAGGGTTGAGCATAGCGGGAGGCTAAAGACCCAGTACTTC

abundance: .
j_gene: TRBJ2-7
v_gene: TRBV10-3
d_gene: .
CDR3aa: CAIRPSEPYEEYF
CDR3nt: TGTGCCATCAGGCCTAGCGAACCCTACGAGGAGTACTTC